The 14 T cell receptor beta chains presented below share a single source sample, sequenced in a study of cytomegalovirus exposure and HLA in healthy donors. Researchers ran the PCR with 60 Vbeta and 13 Jbeta primers. Libraries were prepared by immunoSEQ multiplex PCR; TCRdb keeps only in-frame clonotypes and omits some of them. Of about 120,000 clones in the sample, about 80% were seen once. Sequenced: PBMCs. The receptors were sampled from a female donor in good health and CMV-seronegative.

Comment on this clone: Mismatch with germline at one junction end may stem from a read error. The gene calls are TRBV7-9 and TRBJ1-1; possible D gene TRBD1, 5 bases. CDR3 length: 16 residues. The germline gives CDR1 SEHNR, CDR2 FQNEAQ (reference sequence). DNA for the CDR3: TGTTCCAGCAGCTTGCACCCAAGGACACCGAACACTGAAGCTTTCTTT. It yields the protein CSSSLHPRTPNTEAFF.

The chain recombines TRBV27 with TRBJ2-3; TRBD2 agrees at 10 bases. The CDR3 has 14 residues. The junction had 7 bases not matched to a gene; V was cut back by 10 bases and J by 3 bases. The germline V gene has CDR1 MNHEY and CDR2 SMNVEV (reference sequence). DNA of the CDR3: TGTGCCACTATAGCGGGGGGTGGGACAGATACGCAGTATTTT. Translated: CATIAGGGTDTQYF.

This clone was observed a single time. J is TRBJ1-2 and V is TRBV19; D may be TRBD1 (6 bases). The CDR3 is 15 amino acids. Germline lookup yields CDR1 LNHDA and CDR2 SQIVND (reference sequence). V lost 0 bases and J lost 5, with 13 bases in between. CDR3 protein: CASSIDRGTYYGYTF. The DNA of the CDR3 is TGTGCCAGTAGTATAGATAGGGGGACCTATTATGGCTACACCTTC.

The chain combines TRBV9 with TRBJ2-2, with TRBD2 matching over 11 bases. The CDR3 runs 16 residues. V dropped 1 base and J dropped 6; count of bases not matched to a gene: 5. Germline assignment: CDR1 SGDLS and CDR2 YYNGEE. Here the CDR3 DNA reads TGTGCCAGCAGCGTATTAGCGGGGGGGCCGTCCGGGGAGCTGTTTTTT. It codes for CASSVLAGGPSGELFF. The whole variable domain, filled in from reference TRBV9 and TRBJ2-2, reads DSGVTQTPKHLITATGQRVTLRCSPRSGDLSVYWYQQSLDQGLQFLIQYYNGEERAKGNILERFSAQQFPDLHSELNLSSLELGDSALYFCASSVLAGGPSGELFFGEGSRLTVL.

In its sample, this clone is medium-sized. The rearrangement links TRBV4-2 to TRBJ2-3; TRBD2 matches 8 bases. Germline-derived CDR1 and CDR2 are LGHNA and YNFKEQ. The CDR3 totals 16 residues. V lost 0 bases and J lost 1; bases outside the gene matches: 3. CDR3 sequence (DNA): TGTGCCAGCAGCCAAGATGTGCGGGGGGGCACAGATACGCAGTATTTT. Its translation: CASSQDVRGGTDTQYF.

A few counts support this clone. V is TRBV6-5 and J is TRBJ1-2; 9 bases agree with TRBD1. Germline loops: CDR1 MNHEY, CDR2 SVGAGI. The CDR3 length is 14 residues. The V gene end was trimmed by 6 bases and the J gene end by 4 bases; junction bases not matched to a gene: 6. Here the CDR3 reads CASSLGQGTYGYTF. The CDR3 bases are TGTGCCAGCAGCCTCGGACAGGGGACCTATGGCTACACCTTC.

The CDR3, as DNA: TGCGCCAGCAGGGCAGACTCCCACACCGGGGAGCTGTTTTTT. Amino acids: CASRADSHTGELFF. The V gene is TRBV10-2, the J gene TRBJ2-2; no clear D. The V end lost 6 bases, the J end lost 3 bases, and 11 bases lay between the germline ends. This CDR3 contains 14 residues. CDR1 is WSHSY and CDR2 is SAAADI in the germline V gene.

This clone was seen only once. The rearrangement uses TRBV7-2 and TRBJ1-2, with 7 nucleotides matching TRBD1. The V and J ends lost 1 base and 4 bases, in that order; junction bases with no gene match: 9. CDR3 length: 16 residues. Germline loops: CDR1 SGHTA, CDR2 FQGNSA. Here the CDR3 DNA reads TGTGCCAGCAGCTTAGATCGGACAGGAACTTCCTATGGCTACACCTTC. It specifies CASSLDRTGTSYGYTF.

This clone has only a few counts. The chain couples TRBV4-1 to TRBJ2-7, with 8 bases aligning to TRBD1. Trimming at V came to 1 base and at J to 5 bases, leaving 13 bases not matched to a gene. The CDR3 is made up of 17 amino acids. CDR1 is MGHRA and CDR2 is YSYEKL in the germline V gene. DNA for the CDR3: TGCGCCAGCAGCCAAGCTCCAGACAGGGGCTTCGGTGACGAGCAGTACTTC. Translating gives CASSQAPDRGFGDEQYF.

The rearrangement uses TRBV10-2 and TRBJ2-5; 9 positions match TRBD1. The germline V gene has CDR1 WSHSY and CDR2 SAAADI. Germline trimming cut 8 bases from V and 3 bases from J; bases unmatched to any gene: 7. This CDR3 has 14 residues. CDR3 sequence (DNA): TGCGCCAGCTCCCGGACAGGGGTGGAAGAGACCCAGTACTTC. Its protein product is CASSRTGVEETQYF.

This clone was picked up a small number of times. This chain connects TRBV5-6 to TRBJ1-1; 8 bases agree with TRBD1. From germline, CDR1 is SGHDT and CDR2 YYEEEE. The V gene end was trimmed by 4 bases and the J gene end by 1 base; junction bases not matched to a gene: 12. There are 17 residues in the CDR3. The CDR3: CASSDITGGGANTEAFF. CDR3 in DNA: TGTGCCAGCAGCGACATAACAGGGGGAGGGGCGAACACTGAAGCTTTCTTT.

V usage is TRBV18 and J usage is TRBJ1-1, with D unresolved. V dropped 6 bases and J dropped 5 bases, with 16 bases sitting between them. Germline V gene sequence: CDR1 KGHSH, CDR2 LQKENI. The CDR3 length is 14 residues. CDR3 in amino acids: CASSGSFELTEAFF. The CDR3 DNA is TGTGCCAGCTCGGGCAGTTTTGAGTTAACTGAAGCTTTCTTT. The entire variable domain, with the rest obtained from reference TRBV18 and TRBJ1-1, is as follows: NAGVMQNPRHLVRRRGQEARLRCSPMKGHSHVYWYRQLPEEGLKFMVYLQKENIIDESGMPKERFSAEFPKEGPSILRIQQVVRGDSAAYFCASSGSFELTEAFFGQGTRLTVV.

The V and J genes are TRBV7-8 and TRBJ1-5; the D gene is possibly TRBD1 (5 bases). Germline-derived CDR1 and CDR2 are SGHVS and FQNEAQ. Trimming pared 0 bases from V and 5 bases from J, leaving 14 bases between. The CDR3 is 16 residues long. The CDR3 protein is CASSLARGGPYQPQHF. The CDR3 bases are TGTGCCAGCAGCTTAGCGCGGGGGGGTCCGTATCAGCCCCAGCATTTT. Using reference TRBV7-8 and TRBJ1-5 for the parts outside the CDR3, the full variable domain is GAGVSQSPRYKVAKRGQDVALRCDPISGHVSLFWYQQALGQGPEFLTYFQNEAQLDKSGLPSDRFFAERPEGSVSTLKIQRTQQEDSAVYLCASSLARGGPYQPQHFGDGTRLSIL.

As DNA, the CDR3 is TGTGCCAGCAGCTCAAAAAACTCCTACAATGAGCAGTTCTTC. This encodes CASSSKNSYNEQFF. This rearrangement joins TRBV7-2 to TRBJ2-1; D is uncertain. The CDR3 is 14 residues long. The germline V gene encodes CDR1 SGHTA and CDR2 FQGNSA. Trimming took 4 bases from V and 0 from J, leaving 7 bases between them. Looking up the rest from reference TRBV7-2 and TRBJ2-1 gives the full variable domain: GAGVSQSPSNKVTEKGKDVELRCDPISGHTALYWYRQSLGQGLEFLIYFQGNSAPDKSGLPSDRFSAERTGGSVSTLTIQRTQQEDSAVYLCASSSKNSYNEQFFGPGTRLTVL.